This TCR beta chain was documented in a study of blood T cells in healthy people across ages. Donors were healthy Caucasian individuals from Russia aged about 6 to 95. Alongside a J-beta primer mix, a sample-barcoded 5' primer served in a second PCR lasting about 7 to 11 cycles. From the 5' RACE reads, TCRdb called clonotypes with MiXCR, one entry per CDR3 protein. The sample shows fewer than 1 million distinct CDR3 sequences, 40% to 50% of them seen only once. The germline gives CDR1 DFQATT, CDR2 SNEGSKA (reference sequence). With 7 bases clipped from V and 3 bases from J, the junction kept 6 bases outside the gene matches. The CDR3 runs 13 residues. Turning to this clonotype: The target antigen is unknown.

Study outcomes and limitations: The study could not conclusively compare naive and antigen-experienced cells, given its unsorted PBMCs.

The chain carries TRBV20-1 and TRBJ2-1; 7 bases are a match to TRBD1. The sample consisted of blood. The receptor comes from a man aged 55 to 70 in good health. This CDR3 is CSGTQGIYNEQFF. As DNA, the CDR3 is TGCAGTGGCACACAGGGGATCTACAATGAGCAGTTCTTC.